The 25 T cell receptor beta chains below were found in one sample sequenced in a study of T cells in Graves' hyperthyroidism and ophthalmopathy. Amplified regions were TCR beta CDR3 sequences from RNA transcripts. Primed by the HTBI set, a first-round RT-PCR was run on the TCR CDR3. TCRdb processed the multiplex PCR reads anew with MiXCR; each CDR3 protein has one entry. Of a few hundred thousand distinct CDR3 sequences detected, about a fifth appear once; the ten largest clones hold about 26%. The sequenced material came from blood. These receptor sequences come from a man younger than 30 with Graves' hyperthyroidism.

This clonotype turned up a few times. V and J are TRBV6-1 and TRBJ1-6, with 10 bases lining up with TRBD1. Trimming took 3 bases from V and 9 from J; bases not matched to a gene: 5. Per the germline V gene, CDR1 is MNHNS and CDR2 is SASEGT. The CDR3 spans 15 residues. The CDR3 DNA reads TGTGCCAGCAGTGACCTCGGGACAGGGGTTTCACCCCTCCACTTT. Translating it yields CASSDLGTGVSPLHF.

This clonotype was found a few times. Here the CDR3 reads CASRAGFQENEQYF. The CDR3 DNA reads as TGTGCCAGCAGGGCCGGGTTCCAGGAAAACGAGCAGTACTTC. The rearrangement uses TRBV6-1 and TRBJ2-7; D is uncertain. Germline assignment: CDR1 MNHNS and CDR2 SASEGT. The CDR3 has 14 amino acids. With 6 bases removed from V and 5 bases from J, the gap between germline ends came to 17 bases.

This clonotype occurred many times. The chain links TRBV3-1 to TRBJ2-7; maybe TRBD1 (6 bases). Trimming took off 1 base at V and 6 bases at J, with 7 bases between the two ends. This CDR3 has 12 amino acids. Germline V gene sequence: CDR1 LGHDT, CDR2 YNNKEL (reference sequence). The CDR3 DNA follows: TGTGCCAGCAGCCAAGGGACAGTCGAGCAGTACTTC. Protein sequence: CASSQGTVEQYF.

This clonotype has at least ten counts. The chain recombines TRBV28 with TRBJ1-1; possible D gene TRBD1, 6 bases. The ends were cut back, 6 bases at V and 5 bases at J, with 16 bases in the middle. The CDR3 contains 14 residues. The germline CDR1 and CDR2 sequences are MDHEN and SYDVKM. CDR3 protein: CASRPQGRFTEAFF. CDR3 bases: TGTGCCAGCAGACCACAGGGTCGCTTTACTGAAGCTTTCTTT.

This chain joins TRBV28 and TRBJ2-2; D remains unclear. CDR3 length: 15 amino acids. V was pared by 0 bases and J by 2 bases, with 7 bases between. Per the germline V gene, CDR1 is MDHEN and CDR2 is SYDVKM. The CDR3 nucleotides read TGTGCCAGCAGTTTATGGGCAGCCAACACCGGGGAGCTGTTTTTT. It specifies CASSLWAANTGELFF.

V is TRBV11-2 and J is TRBJ2-5; 8 bases match TRBD2. The junction had 14 bases not matched to a gene; V was cut back by 7 bases and J by 4 bases. Germline CDR1 SGHAT, CDR2 FQNNGV. CDR3 length equals 16 residues. The CDR3 sequence: CASIQLTGGPGETQYF. CDR3 in DNA: TGTGCCAGCATCCAACTTACGGGGGGGCCTGGAGAGACCCAGTACTTC. The entire variable domain, with the rest obtained from reference TRBV11-2 and TRBJ2-5, is as follows: EAGVAQSPRYKIIEKRQSVAFWCNPISGHATLYWYQQILGQGPKLLIQFQNNGVVDDSQLPKDRFSAERLKGVDSTLKIQPAKLEDSAVYLCASIQLTGGPGETQYFGPGTRLLVL.

CDR3 amino acids: CSASNPTRQETQYF. Here the CDR3 DNA reads TGCAGTGCTAGTAATCCGACACGTCAAGAGACCCAGTACTTC. This chain links TRBV20-1 with TRBJ2-5, with D unresolved. CDR1 is DFQATT and CDR2 is SNEGSKA in the germline V gene (reference sequence). V lost 3 bases to trimming and J lost 2 bases, with 13 bases between them. The CDR3 runs 14 residues.

This clonotype has a handful of counts. The chain employs TRBV6-1 and TRBJ2-1; 10 bases align to TRBD2. Per the germline V gene, CDR1 is MNHNS and CDR2 is SASEGT. The CDR3 runs 15 residues. V was pared by 4 bases and J by 8 bases, with 8 bases of the junction left unmatched. The CDR3 nucleotides read TGTGCCAGCAGTGCTACTAGCGGGGAGGGGTATGAGCAGTTCTTC. This gives the protein CASSATSGEGYEQFF.

This clonotype was observed many times. The genes are TRBV6-4 and TRBJ2-5; 12 bases match TRBD1. CDR1 and CDR2 (germline): MRHNA, SNTAGT. The V and J ends lost 4 bases and 4 bases, in that order; junction bases with no gene match: 7. CDR3 size: 16 residues. CDR3 sequence reads: CASSGLGTGGRETQYF. In nucleotides, the CDR3 is TGTGCCAGCAGTGGACTCGGGACAGGGGGCAGAGAGACCCAGTACTTC.

About this clonotype itself: It may be a read error: a sequence one base away is much more abundant. The chain employs TRBV11-2 and TRBJ2-4, with D unresolved. The CDR3 loop spans 14 amino acids. Germline V gene sequence: CDR1 SGHAT, CDR2 FQNNGV. As DNA, the CDR3 is TGTGCCAGCAGCCTCGGGTTCGCCAAAAACATTCTGTACTTC. This sequence encodes CASSLGFAKNILYF.

This clonotype appeared many times. The chain couples TRBV6-2 or TRBV6-3 to TRBJ1-2; 9 positions match TRBD1. With 7 bases clipped from V and 7 bases from J, the junction kept 1 base outside the gene matches. The CDR3 runs to 11 residues. Germline CDR1 and CDR2: MNHEY and SVGEGT. CDR3 region: CASIQGAGYTF. CDR3 bases: TGTGCCAGCATACAGGGGGCTGGCTACACCTTC.

The chain is built from TRBV12-3 or TRBV12-4 and TRBJ2-5; 8 positions agree with TRBD1. The V and J ends lost 7 bases and 5 bases, in that order; junction bases with no gene match: 6. This CDR3 contains 13 residues. The CDR3 loop reads CASTPTGVETQYF. The CDR3 DNA is TGTGCCAGCACACCGACAGGGGTCGAGACCCAGTACTTC.

This clonotype appeared many times. This sequence joins TRBV12-5 and TRBJ2-7; 8 nucleotides line up with TRBD1. Germline V CDR1 and CDR2: LGHNT, FRNRAP. J gave up 5 bases and V 2 bases, and 8 bases lay outside the gene matches. The CDR3 length is 15 residues. CDR3 loop: CASGLLRDRRDEQYF. For the CDR3, the DNA is TGTGCTAGTGGTTTGCTCAGGGACAGGAGGGACGAGCAGTACTTC.

The chain recombines TRBV10-3 with TRBJ2-2; tentatively, D is TRBD1 or TRBD2 (5 bases each). Trimming pared 9 bases from V and 5 bases from J, leaving 22 bases between. This CDR3 is built from 16 residues. CDR1 is ENHRY, CDR2 SYGVKD, per germline. The CDR3 sequence: CAIQSITGPATGELFF. CDR3 coding DNA: TGTGCCATACAAAGTATAACGGGACCCGCGACCGGGGAGCTGTTTTTT.

This clonotype was counted ten times or more. The chain combines TRBV20-1 with TRBJ2-7; D remains unclear. The CDR3 runs to 12 residues. CDR1 and CDR2 from the germline V gene are DFQATT and SNEGSKA (reference sequence). Trimming pared 0 bases from V and 6 bases from J, leaving 9 bases between. The CDR3 nucleotides read TGCAGTGCTAGAGATATAGGGCCCGAGCAGTACTTC. Translated: CSARDIGPEQYF.

This clonotype was seen repeatedly, ten times or more. The V and J genes are TRBV28 and TRBJ1-3; D is possibly TRBD1 (6 bases). Trimming took 1 base from V and 7 from J, leaving 11 bases between them. CDR3 length: 14 amino acids. Germline lookup yields CDR1 MDHEN and CDR2 SYDVKM. The CDR3 is CASSLSGARNTIYF. CDR3 sequence (DNA): TGTGCCAGCAGTTTATCAGGGGCAAGGAACACCATATATTTT.

This clonotype has more than one count but fewer than ten. This rearrangement joins TRBV20-1 to TRBJ2-2; weak D call: TRBD1 (7 bases). Germline-derived CDR1 and CDR2 are DFQATT and SNEGSKA (reference sequence). This CDR3 region has 15 residues. V lost 0 bases and J lost 7, with 15 bases in between. The CDR3 reads CSARDGAGGYGELFF. The DNA of the CDR3 is TGCAGTGCTAGAGATGGGGCAGGGGGGTACGGGGAGCTGTTTTTT.

This clonotype was seen ten or more times. The chain couples TRBV30 to TRBJ1-2, with 11 bases matching TRBD1. Germline CDR1 and CDR2: GTSNPN and SVGIG (reference sequence). The CDR3 sequence is 16 residues long. The ends lost 0 bases at V and 6 bases at J; junction bases unmatched: 9. The DNA for the CDR3 is TGTGCCTGGAGTGTTAAGGACAGGGGGCTTTTGGATGGCTACACCTTC. Translating it yields CAWSVKDRGLLDGYTF. The full variable domain, in which reference TRBV30 and TRBJ1-2 provide the parts outside the CDR3, is SQTIHQWPATLVQPVGSPLSLECTVEGTSNPNLYWYRQAAGRGLQLLFYSVGIGQISSEVPQNLSASRPQDRQFILSSKKLLLSDSGFYLCAWSVKDRGLLDGYTFGSGTRLTVV.

Ten or more counts support this clonotype. The chain recombines TRBV5-1 with TRBJ1-2; D not resolved. Trimming pared 0 bases from V and 4 bases from J, leaving 10 bases between. CDR3 length equals 14 residues. Germline loops: CDR1 SGHRS, CDR2 YFSETQ. CDR3 nucleotides: TGCGCCAGCAGCTTGGCCGCAGTTACCTATGGCTACACCTTC. Translated: CASSLAAVTYGYTF.

J is TRBJ1-5 and V is TRBV6-2 or TRBV6-3, with no clear D. The V gene's germline CDR1 is MNHEY and CDR2 SVGEGT. V was cut by 0 bases and J by 8 bases, with 26 bases left in between. CDR3 length equals 19 residues. The CDR3 DNA follows: TGTGCCAGCAGTTACTCGAGACGGAGGGAGTTGATTCGGAGCGAGCCCCAGCATTTT. Protein sequence: CASSYSRRRELIRSEPQHF.

This clonotype was counted a few times. The chain links TRBV27 to TRBJ2-7; D is possibly TRBD1 (6 bases). V was clipped by 5 bases and J by 0 bases, with 17 bases between them. The CDR3 is made up of 16 amino acids. Germline CDR1 reads MNHEY; CDR2 reads SMNVEV (reference sequence). This chain's CDR3 is CASSVRDTLTSYEQYF. The CDR3 DNA follows: TGTGCCAGCAGTGTACGGGACACCCTTACCTCCTACGAGCAGTACTTC.

This clonotype was recorded many times. The chain joins TRBV12-3 or TRBV12-4 to TRBJ2-2; 10 nucleotides line up with TRBD2. This CDR3 region has 16 residues. Trimming took 5 bases from V and 1 from J; bases not matched to a gene: 4. The CDR3 DNA sequence: TGTGCCAGCAGTCCGCGACTAGCGGGGAACACCGGGGAGCTGTTTTTT. Encoded protein: CASSPRLAGNTGELFF.

The J gene is TRBJ2-2, the V gene TRBV6-1, with 13 bases identical to TRBD2. This CDR3 has 17 amino acids. CDR1 and CDR2 from the germline V gene are MNHNS and SASEGT. The J segment lost 1 base and the V segment lost 4 bases, leaving 3 bases of the junction unmatched. The CDR3 DNA is TGTGCCAGCAGTGGAGGGACTAGCGGGGTGAACACCGGGGAGCTGTTTTTT. Translation: CASSGGTSGVNTGELFF.

This clonotype has a count of ten or more. J is TRBJ2-7 and V is TRBV5-1; D may correspond to TRBD1 or TRBD2 (5 bases each). The CDR3 has 13 amino acids. Germline loops: CDR1 SGHRS, CDR2 YFSETQ. Between the trimmed V and J ends, which lost 4 bases and 5 bases, there was a span of 13 bases. The CDR3 sequence: CASSLGPNHEQYF. The CDR3 bases are TGCGCCAGCAGCCTGGGACCCAACCACGAGCAGTACTTC. Complete variable domain (other parts from reference TRBV5-1 and TRBJ2-7): KAGVTQTPRYLIKTRGQQVTLSCSPISGHRSVSWYQQTPGQGLQFLFEYFSETQRNKGNFPGRFSGRQFSNSRSEMNVSTLELGDSALYLCASSLGPNHEQYFGPGTRLTVT.

CDR3 region: CATLGGKETQYF. DNA for the CDR3: TGTGCCACCCTTGGCGGTAAAGAGACCCAGTACTTC. The chain carries TRBV6-2 or TRBV6-3 and TRBJ2-5; D gene unclear. Germline lookup yields CDR1 MNHEY and CDR2 SVGEGT. The CDR3 spans 12 residues. The ends were cut back, 10 bases at V and 3 bases at J, with 12 bases in the middle.